The clone carrying this T cell receptor (beta chain) was seen repeatedly, ten times or more. As yet, its antigen is unknown. This entry is derived from a study of blood T cells in healthy people across ages. Study-level findings and limits: Donor CMV infection status was unknown, possibly confounding age-related changes in expanded clonotypes. Those diversity estimates obtained from one million T cells were thought to be underestimates.

The authors ran a second PCR of about 6 to 11 cycles using a sample-barcoded 5' primer and a J-beta primer mix. In TCRdb, the 5' RACE reads were re-called with MiXCR into one record per CDR3 protein. The sample holds some 1,500,000 distinct CDR3 sequences, less than 45% seen once. V gave up 3 bases and J gave up 6 bases, with 12 bases separating them. Germline assignment: CDR1 SEHNR and CDR2 FQNEAQ (reference sequence). CDR3 length: 14 residues. This TCR came from a woman younger than 30 in good health. The gene calls are TRBV7-9 and TRBJ2-1; a possible D gene is TRBD2 (6 bases). The sequenced sample was blood. The CDR3 DNA is TGTGCCAGCAGCTTGGGTGGAGGGCTCAATGAGCAGTTCTTC. This translates into CASSLGGGLNEQFF. Full variable domain (outside the CDR3, taken from reference TRBV7-9 and TRBJ2-1): DTGVSQNPRHKITKRGQNVTFRCDPISEHNRLYWYRQTLGQGPEFLTYFQNEAQLEKSRLLSDRFSAERPKGSFSTLEIQRTEQGDSAMYLCASSLGGGLNEQFFGPGTRLTVL.